This is a list of T cell receptor beta chains from one sample in a study of beta chain features in type 1 diabetes. Method: immunoSEQ multiplex PCR; TCRdb's copy keeps in-frame clones and lacks some. This sample has more than 300,000 clones, with roughly an eighth found just once. Sequenced input: naive CD4+ T cells from blood. These receptors were collected from a woman in her late teens or twenties with type 1 diabetes. CDR3s include the opening cysteine and the closing phenylalanine or tryptophan. Each record gives: CDR3 protein, CDR3 DNA, J gene, D gene, clone size, V gene. A D gene is named only where the DNA matches it firmly. Rows give clone size only sometimes, using once, few, many, or a class for an expanded clone.

CASSKQGYEQYF	TGTGCCAGCAGCAAACAGGGCTACGAGCAGTACTTC	TRBJ2-7	-	-	TRBV7-9
CASSQSIEEPQHF	TGTGCCAGCAGTCAGTCTATCGAGGAGCCCCAGCATTTT	TRBJ1-5	-	-	TRBV6-6
CASSLGRVNTEAFF	TGTGCCAGCAGCCTGGGACGGGTGAACACTGAAGCTTTCTTT	TRBJ1-1	-	few	TRBV5-6
CSVAEERRQPQHF	TGCAGCGTTGCGGAAGAGCGCCGGCAGCCCCAGCATTTT	TRBJ1-5	-	-	TRBV29-1
CASRQTGRVPDTQYF	TGTGCCAGCAGGCAAACAGGGAGAGTGCCAGATACGCAGTATTTT	TRBJ2-3	-	-	TRBV25-1
CAWSGELPGLNIQYF	TGTGCCTGGAGTGGGGAGCTGCCTGGACTGAACATTCAGTACTTC	TRBJ2-4	-	few	TRBV30
CASSQRGTGTAYYEQYF	TGCGCCAGCAGCCAAAGAGGGACCGGGACAGCCTACTACGAGCAGTACTTC	TRBJ2-7	TRBD1	few	TRBV4-1
CAISFPDRGSNTEAFF	TGTGCCATCAGCTTTCCGGACAGGGGATCGAACACTGAAGCTTTCTTT	TRBJ1-1	TRBD1	few	TRBV10-3
CATSSRREGRHEQFF	TGTGCCACCAGCAGTAGGCGGGAGGGGAGGCATGAGCAGTTCTTC	TRBJ2-1	TRBD2	few	TRBV15
CASSFGGVAGLETQYF	TGTGCCAGCAGCTTTGGGGGGGTGGCGGGACTGGAGACCCAGTACTTC	TRBJ2-5	TRBD2	few	TRBV7-2
CASSWGGLAGGLTYNEQFF	TGTGCCAGCAGCTGGGGGGGACTAGCGGGAGGCTTAACCTACAATGAGCAGTTCTTC	TRBJ2-1	TRBD2	few	TRBV5-4
CASSRQGLTGSNQPQHF	TGTGCCAGCAGCCGACAGGGGCTCACGGGGAGCAATCAGCCCCAGCATTTT	TRBJ1-5	TRBD1	few	TRBV7-2
CASTGDTGELFF	TGTGCCAGCACGGGGGACACCGGGGAGCTGTTTTTT	TRBJ2-2	-	few	TRBV2
CATAGLAGTDTQYF	TGTGCCACCGCGGGACTAGCGGGTACCGATACGCAGTATTTT	TRBJ2-3	TRBD2	few	TRBV2
CASSLRTMVQYF	TGTGCCAGCAGCCTAAGAACCATGGTGCAGTACTTC	TRBJ2-7	-	few	TRBV28
CATLRGEQYF	TGTGCCACCCTCCGGGGGGAGCAGTACTTC	TRBJ2-7	-	few	TRBV6-6
CASSLVEGVVADTQYF	TGTGCCAGCAGCTTAGTTGAGGGAGTGGTGGCAGATACGCAGTATTTT	TRBJ2-3	-	-	TRBV7-2
CASSPRTSGRAAETQYF	TGTGCCAGCAGCCCAAGGACTAGCGGGAGGGCCGCGGAGACCCAGTACTTC	TRBJ2-5	TRBD2	-	TRBV9
CASSQDRGGYYEQYF	TGCGCCAGCAGCCAAGATCGGGGAGGGTACTACGAGCAGTACTTC	TRBJ2-7	TRBD2	few	TRBV4-3
CATRLPTGLSNTGELFF	TGTGCCACCAGACTACCTACTGGGTTATCGAACACCGGGGAGCTGTTTTTT	TRBJ2-2	-	few	TRBV15
CAQNKVWASGTYNEQFF	TGTGCCCAAAACAAGGTATGGGCTAGCGGGACCTACAATGAGCAGTTCTTC	TRBJ2-1	TRBD2	-	TRBV30
CASSPPGDYEQYF	TGTGCCAGCTCACCCCCGGGAGACTACGAGCAGTACTTC	TRBJ2-7	-	few	TRBV18
CASSPGGGGYNEQFF	TGTGCCAGCTCACCCGGAGGGGGGGGATACAATGAGCAGTTCTTC	TRBJ2-1	-	-	TRBV18
CASSVVGQGGEKLFF	TGTGCCAGCAGCGTAGTTGGGCAGGGTGGAGAAAAACTGTTTTTT	TRBJ1-4	-	-	TRBV9
CSVETGKNQPQHF	TGCAGCGTTGAGACAGGGAAAAATCAGCCCCAGCATTTT	TRBJ1-5	TRBD1	few	TRBV29-1
CASKIEGTGPYEQYF	TGCGCCAGCAAGATAGAGGGGACAGGTCCCTACGAGCAGTACTTC	TRBJ2-7	TRBD1	few	TRBV4-3
CASRGLGGMGELFF	TGTGCCAGCAGAGGGTTAGGGGGTATGGGGGAGCTGTTTTTT	TRBJ2-2	-	few	TRBV2
CASSQAWREPVRDFYEQYF	TGCGCCAGCAGCCAAGCCTGGCGGGAGCCGGTCCGGGATTTCTACGAGCAGTACTTC	TRBJ2-7	TRBD2	-	TRBV4-1
CSVRTGGGQPQHF	TGCAGCGTTCGCACAGGGGGCGGTCAGCCCCAGCATTTT	TRBJ1-5	TRBD1	few	TRBV29-1
CASSPNTGPNQPQHF	TGTGCCAGTAGCCCCAATACAGGGCCTAATCAGCCCCAGCATTTT	TRBJ1-5	-	-	TRBV19